Listed below are T cell receptor beta chains from one sample, sequenced in a study of control samples from healthy donors and cancer patients. TCRdb keeps only in-frame clones here, not all; method: immunoSEQ multiplex PCR. Seen here are tens of thousands of clones, more than 70% observed once, and the top ten hold roughly 6%. The sequenced sample consisted of PBMCs. Receptors originate from a man in his 60s with colorectal cancer. Both conserved end residues are part of each CDR3. Each record gives: J gene, V gene, CDR3 protein.

TRBJ1-6	TRBV15	CATSREPDNSPLHF
TRBJ2-5	TRBV6-2/TRBV6-3	CASSQPRSAGKTQYF
TRBJ1-6	TRBV6-5	CASSYGGGLYNSPLHF
TRBJ2-3	TRBV30	CAWDRLVPADTQYF
TRBJ1-5	TRBV3-1/TRBV3-2	CASSQAGVPNQPQHF
TRBJ1-1	TRBV5-1	CASTLTGMNTEAFF
TRBJ2-7	TRBV19	CASSTGGGYEQYF
TRBJ1-5	TRBV19	CASSGEIHSNQPQHF
TRBJ2-2	TRBV12-5	CASGLARGELFF
TRBJ2-2	TRBV7-8	CASGGQLSGELFF